Listed below are T cell receptor beta chains from one sample, sequenced in a study of blood T cell repertoires in COVID-19. Sequenced by immunoSEQ multiplex PCR; TCRdb stores in-frame clones only, minus some. The data contain about 270,000 clones, about nine tenths of them singletons. Input material: PBMCs or T cells enriched from blood (not recorded which). The receptors originated from a man between 18 and 35 years old who had recovered from COVID-19. The CDR3 runs from the conserved cysteine through the conserved F or W. D genes are given only for firm matches. Part of the rows lack a size; the others show once, few, many or a class for expanded clones.

>.|TRBV27|.|TRBJ1-5
CASSYRGSNQPQHF
TGTGCCAGCAGTTATCGAGGGAGCAATCAGCCCCAGCATTTT
>.|TRBV11-2|.|TRBJ2-1
CASTRTGGRYDEQFF
TGTGCCAGCACCCGGACTGGGGGGAGGTACGACGAGCAGTTCTTC
>TRBD2|TRBV4-1|.|TRBJ2-1
CASSRSRGKLAGQNNEQFF
TGCGCCAGCAGCCGCTCGAGGGGGAAACTAGCGGGCCAAAACAATGAGCAGTTCTTC
>.|TRBV7-9|.|TRBJ2-1
CASSLVATDNEQFF
TGTGCCAGCAGCTTAGTGGCGACAGACAATGAGCAGTTCTTC
>.|TRBV11-2|.|TRBJ2-7
CASSRDTGYEQYF
TGTGCCAGCAGCCGGGACACCGGCTACGAGCAGTACTTC
>TRBD1|TRBV18|.|TRBJ1-2
CASSPRTGVGYLGYTF
TGTGCCAGCTCACCACGGACAGGGGTTGGGTATCTTGGCTACACCTTC
>.|TRBV9|.|TRBJ2-2
CASSVGGGARTGELFF
TGTGCCAGCAGCGTCGGTGGTGGGGCTCGAACCGGGGAGCTGTTTTTT
>.|TRBV4-2|once|TRBJ1-2
CASSQAQGIDVRNGYTF
TGTGCCAGCAGCCAAGCCCAGGGAATTGACGTTAGAAATGGCTACACCTTC
>TRBD2|TRBV4-1|.|TRBJ2-3
CASSQGLGAGGRDTQYF
TGCGCCAGCAGCCAAGGGTTAGGAGCGGGAGGGAGAGATACGCAGTATTTT
>TRBD1|TRBV19|once|TRBJ1-5
CASSKWTGINQPQHF
TGTGCCAGTAGCAAATGGACAGGAATCAATCAGCCCCAGCATTTT
>TRBD2|TRBV5-1|.|TRBJ2-1
CASSLEVAGGYEQFF
TGCGCCAGCAGCTTGGAGGTAGCGGGAGGTTATGAGCAGTTCTTC
>TRBD2|TRBV5-1|.|TRBJ2-1
CASSWSGSMSNEQFF
TGCGCCAGCAGCTGGAGCGGGAGTATGTCCAATGAGCAGTTCTTC
>.|TRBV7-8|.|TRBJ1-2
CASTLRGSVYGYTF
TGTGCCAGCACCTTGCGGGGTAGTGTATATGGCTACACCTTC
>.|TRBV13|.|TRBJ1-2
CASSLAQVMGYGYTF
TGTGCCAGCAGCTTAGCGCAGGTCATGGGTTATGGCTACACCTTC
>.|TRBV5-1|.|TRBJ2-6
CASSSRATGANVLTF
TGCGCCAGCAGCTCCAGGGCGACTGGGGCCAACGTCCTGACTTTC